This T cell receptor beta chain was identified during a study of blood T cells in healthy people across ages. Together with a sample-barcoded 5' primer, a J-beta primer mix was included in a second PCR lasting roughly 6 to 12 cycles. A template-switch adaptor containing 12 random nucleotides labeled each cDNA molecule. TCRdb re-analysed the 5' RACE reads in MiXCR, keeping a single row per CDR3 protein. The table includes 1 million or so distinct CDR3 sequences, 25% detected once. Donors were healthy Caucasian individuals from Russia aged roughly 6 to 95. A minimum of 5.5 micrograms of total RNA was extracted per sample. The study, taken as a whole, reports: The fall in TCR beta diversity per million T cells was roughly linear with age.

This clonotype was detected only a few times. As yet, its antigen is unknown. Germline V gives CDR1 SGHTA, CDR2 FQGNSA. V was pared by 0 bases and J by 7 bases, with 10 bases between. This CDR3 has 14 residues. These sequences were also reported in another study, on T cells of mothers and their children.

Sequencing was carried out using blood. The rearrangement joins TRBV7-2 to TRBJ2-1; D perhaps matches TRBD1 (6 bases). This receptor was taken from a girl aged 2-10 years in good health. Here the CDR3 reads CASSLAQGINEQFF. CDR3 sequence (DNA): TGTGCCAGCAGCTTAGCACAGGGAATAAATGAGCAGTTCTTC.